The 5 T cell receptor beta chains listed next were all sequenced from one sample in a study of Tregs in tolerant kidney transplant recipients. TCRdb keeps only in-frame clones here, not all; method: immunoSEQ multiplex PCR. Seen here are about 50,000 clones, more than 70% observed once, and the top ten hold 15% to 18%. Mixed chimerism was transient after nonmyeloablative marrow transplants from related graft donors. Material: CD8+ T cells from blood (PBMCs), obtained 12 months after the transplant. These receptors all stem from a human patient who received a combined kidney and bone marrow transplant. Some T cells here may be from the graft donor.

There are a few counts of this clone. The chain joins TRBV27 to TRBJ2-7, with TRBD2 identical over 15 bases. V lost 5 bases, J lost 2 bases, and 10 bases stayed unmatched. CDR3 length equals 18 residues. Germline lookup yields CDR1 MNHEY and CDR2 SMNVEV (reference sequence). Written as DNA, the CDR3 is TGTGCCAGCAGTCCGTGGACTAGCGGGGGGGATCGGGCCTACGAGCAGTACTTC. Translation gives CASSPWTSGGDRAYEQYF.

The rearrangement joins TRBV12-5 to TRBJ2-7; 8 nucleotides match TRBD2. The V gene's germline CDR1 is LGHNT and CDR2 FRNRAP. The CDR3 runs to 20 residues. J lost 6 bases, V lost 1 base, and 23 bases had no gene match. CDR3 sequence: CASGLAYAGGPGPPPGEQYF. The CDR3 coding sequence is TGTGCTAGTGGTTTGGCCTACGCGGGGGGTCCTGGTCCACCCCCGGGCGAGCAGTACTTC.

V gene TRBV11-2 combines with J gene TRBJ2-7, with 9 bases identical to TRBD1. The CDR3 is 15 amino acids. The germline V gene has CDR1 SGHAT and CDR2 FQNNGV. The trim removed 5 bases at V and 0 bases at J, leaving 5 bases unmatched. CDR3 sequence: CASSGRTGDSYEQYF. The CDR3 DNA reads as TGTGCCAGCAGCGGAAGGACAGGGGACTCCTACGAGCAGTACTTC.

This chain connects TRBV7-2 to TRBJ2-7, with 8 bases matching TRBD1. Germline V gene sequence: CDR1 SGHTA, CDR2 FQGNSA. J was trimmed by 7 bases and V by 5 bases; bases with no gene match: 13. This CDR3 contains 15 residues. CDR3 loop: CASSQDQGALYEQYF. As DNA, the CDR3 is TGTGCCAGCAGCCAAGATCAGGGGGCGCTTTATGAGCAGTACTTC.

This chain connects TRBV4-3 to TRBJ2-7; TRBD2 aligns across 9 bases. The CDR3 has 15 residues. The J segment lost 2 bases and the V segment lost 0 bases, leaving 2 bases of the junction unmatched. Per the germline V gene, CDR1 is LGHNA and CDR2 is YSLEER. CDR3 sequence: CASSQESSGTYEQYF. CDR3 coding DNA: TGCGCCAGCAGCCAAGAATCTAGCGGGACCTACGAGCAGTACTTC.